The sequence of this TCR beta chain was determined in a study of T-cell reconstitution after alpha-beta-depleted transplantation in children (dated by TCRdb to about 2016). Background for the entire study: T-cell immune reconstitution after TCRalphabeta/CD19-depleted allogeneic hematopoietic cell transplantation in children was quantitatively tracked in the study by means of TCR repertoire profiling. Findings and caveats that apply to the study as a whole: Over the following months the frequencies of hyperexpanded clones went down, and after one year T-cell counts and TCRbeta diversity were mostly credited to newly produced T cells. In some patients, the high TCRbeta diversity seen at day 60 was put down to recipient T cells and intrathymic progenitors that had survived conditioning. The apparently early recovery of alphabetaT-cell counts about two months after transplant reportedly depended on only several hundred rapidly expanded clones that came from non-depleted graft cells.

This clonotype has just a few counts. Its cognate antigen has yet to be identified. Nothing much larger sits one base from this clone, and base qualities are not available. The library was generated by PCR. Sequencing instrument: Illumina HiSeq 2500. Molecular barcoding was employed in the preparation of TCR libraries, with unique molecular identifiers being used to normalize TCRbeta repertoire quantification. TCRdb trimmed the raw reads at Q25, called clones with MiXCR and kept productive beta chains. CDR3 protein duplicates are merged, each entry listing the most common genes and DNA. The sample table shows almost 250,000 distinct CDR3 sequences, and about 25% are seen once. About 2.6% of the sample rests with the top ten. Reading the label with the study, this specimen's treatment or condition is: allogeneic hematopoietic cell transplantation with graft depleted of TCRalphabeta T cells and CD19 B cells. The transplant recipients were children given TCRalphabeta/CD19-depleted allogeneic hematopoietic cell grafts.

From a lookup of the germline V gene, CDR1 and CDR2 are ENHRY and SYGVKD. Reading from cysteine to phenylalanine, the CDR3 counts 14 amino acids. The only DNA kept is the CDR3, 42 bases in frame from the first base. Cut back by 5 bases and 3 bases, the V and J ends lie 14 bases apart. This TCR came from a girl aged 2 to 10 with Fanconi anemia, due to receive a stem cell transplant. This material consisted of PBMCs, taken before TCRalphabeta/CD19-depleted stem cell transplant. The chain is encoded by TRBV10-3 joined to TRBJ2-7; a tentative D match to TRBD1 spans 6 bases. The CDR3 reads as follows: CAISHRVPNYEQYF. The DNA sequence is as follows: TGTGCCATCAGTCACAGGGTACCAAACTACGAGCAGTACTTC.